This T cell receptor (beta chain) was sequenced in a study of T cell responses to AZD1222 COVID-19 vaccine. Study outcomes and limitations: In the spike-specific TCR repertoire, nearly half reportedly target unmutated variant regions. Baseline antibody screening turned up just six or seven seropositive AZD1222 recipients. Clonal diversity may have been underestimated in mostly white British donors.

Points on this clone: Its cognate antigen is unknown.

CDR1 is MDHEN, CDR2 SYDVKM, per germline. The CDR3 is 14 amino acids. V was shortened by 6 bases and J by 7 bases, with 13 bases between the two germline ends. Profiling relied on immunoSEQ multiplex PCR, and the TCRdb table lists in-frame clones only, not all of them. Here the sample spans 150,000 to 200,000 clones, about 89% being singletons. The origin of this receptor is an adult in good health. The rearrangement uses TRBV28 and TRBJ1-6; no clear D gene. Specimen: peripheral blood, collected on day 0 of MenACWY control vaccination. CDR3 residues: CASRPPTENSPLHF. The CDR3 DNA reads as TGTGCCAGCAGGCCGCCGACGGAAAATTCACCCCTCCACTTT.